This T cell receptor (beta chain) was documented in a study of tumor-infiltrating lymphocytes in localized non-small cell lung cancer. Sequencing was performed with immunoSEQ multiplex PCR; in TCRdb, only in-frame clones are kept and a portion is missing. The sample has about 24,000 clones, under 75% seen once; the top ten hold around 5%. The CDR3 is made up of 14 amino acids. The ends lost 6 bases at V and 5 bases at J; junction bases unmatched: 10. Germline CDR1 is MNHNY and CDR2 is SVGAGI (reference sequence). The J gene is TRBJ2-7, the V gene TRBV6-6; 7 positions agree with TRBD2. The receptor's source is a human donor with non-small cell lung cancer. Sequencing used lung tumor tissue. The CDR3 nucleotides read TGTGCCAGCAGGGCGGGTGCGGGAGAGCACGAGCAGTACTTC. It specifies CASRAGAGEHEQYF.